This TCR beta chain was obtained from a study of T cell responses to AZD1222 COVID-19 vaccine. Germline V gene data show CDR1 as SGHTA and CDR2 as FQGTGA. The germline V and J ends were trimmed by 5 bases and 5 bases, with 17 bases remaining between them. CDR3 length: 15 residues. Sequencing used immunoSEQ multiplex PCR; TCRdb keeps in-frame clones, though not all of them. The data contain about 220,000 clones, under 95% of them singletons. Sequencing was performed on peripheral blood, taken on day 0 of MenACWY control vaccination. The chain is built from TRBV7-3 and TRBJ2-3; D possibly corresponds to TRBD2 (6 bases). This receptor was obtained from an adult in good health. The CDR3 protein is CASSLAETSIDTQYF. In DNA, the CDR3 is TGTGCCAGCAGCCTCGCTGAGACTAGTATAGATACGCAGTATTTT.